The TCR beta chain described here comes from a study of T-cell memory formation after mild COVID-19. Study as a whole: The two donors had largely donor-specific TCR clusters.

V lost 5 bases, J lost 5 bases, and 12 bases stayed unmatched. The length of the CDR3 is 16 residues. Germline CDR1 and CDR2: SGHTA and FQGTGA. Study observations and caveats: Later expanders leaned CD4+, whereas day 15 to 85 contracting clones were balanced CD4/CD8.

Researchers used 5'RACE with constant-segment primers to make TCR alpha and TCR beta cDNA libraries that carry sample barcodes and UMIs. TCRdb reprocessed the 5' RACE reads via MiXCR and lists one record per CDR3 protein. This table holds 250,000 to 300,000 distinct CDR3 sequences, roughly 16% found once. This clonotype was observed a few times. Its antigen is not known. The gene calls are TRBV7-3 and TRBJ1-1; TRBD1 matches 9 bases. What was sequenced was PBMCs or a T cell subset sorted from them (not recorded which). The receptor was derived from a man aged 18-30 years who had mild COVID-19 (a few samples of this study predate the infection). Cell type and time point are not known. The CDR3 loop reads CASSAQGANGGTEAFF. CDR3 in DNA: TGTGCCAGCAGCGCACAGGGGGCTAACGGTGGGACTGAAGCTTTCTTT.